Below, one TCR beta chain is given with its context. What was amplified from RNA transcripts were TCR beta CDR3 regions. RT-PCR in the first round (using the HTBI primer set) targeted the TCR CDR3. TCRdb recomputed calls from the multiplex PCR reads with MiXCR, one row per CDR3 protein. The sample has under 700,000 distinct CDR3 sequences, approximately 15% seen once. The data originate from a study of T cells in Graves' hyperthyroidism and ophthalmopathy. Trimming stripped 6 bases from V and 4 bases from J, with 15 bases between. Germline CDR1 SNHLY, CDR2 FYNNEI. The CDR3 covers 14 residues. V and J are TRBV2 and TRBJ1-2; D is unclear. Sequencing used blood. This TCR was recovered from a woman between 18 and 29 years old with Graves' hyperthyroidism. CDR3 region: CASRLGRKLYGYTF. In DNA form, the CDR3 reads TGTGCCAGCAGACTTGGACGGAAACTCTATGGCTACACCTTC.